These T cell receptor beta chains were read from a single sample in a study of blood T cell repertoires in COVID-19. Using immunoSEQ multiplex PCR, the repertoire was profiled, and TCRdb retains in-frame clones only, with some absent. The sample lists roughly 220,000 clones, about 81% seen once, with around 8% in the top ten. The sample consisted of peripheral blood. The source of these receptors is a woman of 80 years or more with COVID-19, enrolled during active disease. The CDR3 runs from the conserved cysteine through the conserved F or W. The D gene is left open where the match is weak. The size of a clone is reported for some rows only, either as once, few or many, or as a class for expanded clones.

j_call: TRBJ1-1; cdr3_length: 16; clone_size: NA; d_call: NA; v_call: TRBV4-1; cdr3_nt: TGCGCCAGCAGCCAAGGGGCGGGGAGAGGGAGGGCCGAAGCTTTCTTT; cdr3_aa: CASSQGAGRGRAEAFF
j_call: TRBJ2-7; cdr3_length: 12; clone_size: few; d_call: NA; v_call: TRBV27; cdr3_nt: TGTGCCAGCAGTTTCCAGGGGCGCGAGCAGTACTTC; cdr3_aa: CASSFQGREQYF
j_call: TRBJ1-2; cdr3_length: 14; clone_size: NA; d_call: NA; v_call: TRBV2; cdr3_nt: TGTGCCGGTGGGAGGGGGGGCTTAGAGTATGGCTACACCTTC; cdr3_aa: CAGGRGGLEYGYTF
j_call: TRBJ2-5; cdr3_length: 12; clone_size: NA; d_call: NA; v_call: TRBV3-1/TRBV3-2; cdr3_nt: TGTGCCAGCAGCCGTAGGGGTGAGACCCAGTACTTC; cdr3_aa: CASSRRGETQYF
j_call: TRBJ2-3; cdr3_length: 14; clone_size: NA; d_call: NA; v_call: TRBV3-1/TRBV3-2; cdr3_nt: TGTGCCAGCAGCCTCAGACAGATAGGGGATACGCAGTATTTT; cdr3_aa: CASSLRQIGDTQYF
j_call: TRBJ2-7; cdr3_length: 16; clone_size: NA; d_call: NA; v_call: TRBV11-2; cdr3_nt: TGTGCCAGCAGCTTAGAGGGGGCTAGCTTCTACCCGCGAGGGTACTTC; cdr3_aa: CASSLEGASFYPRGYF
j_call: TRBJ2-7; cdr3_length: 13; clone_size: NA; d_call: TRBD1; v_call: TRBV5-6; cdr3_nt: TGTGCCAGCTCCCAGGACAGGGCCAACGAGCAGTACTTC; cdr3_aa: CASSQDRANEQYF
j_call: TRBJ1-2; cdr3_length: 17; clone_size: NA; d_call: TRBD1; v_call: TRBV9; cdr3_nt: TGTGCCAGCAGCCGAGCCGGGACAGGAGCTGCCCGGGGTGGCTACACCTTC; cdr3_aa: CASSRAGTGAARGGYTF
j_call: TRBJ2-7; cdr3_length: 15; clone_size: NA; d_call: NA; v_call: TRBV4-2; cdr3_nt: TGTGCCAGCAGCCAAGCCTCGACAAGGGGATACGAGCAGTACTTC; cdr3_aa: CASSQASTRGYEQYF
j_call: TRBJ1-1; cdr3_length: 15; clone_size: NA; d_call: TRBD1; v_call: TRBV7-2; cdr3_nt: TGTGCCAGCAGCTTCAAGGGCGGGACAGGGATTGAAGCTTTCTTT; cdr3_aa: CASSFKGGTGIEAFF
j_call: TRBJ2-1; cdr3_length: 12; clone_size: NA; d_call: NA; v_call: TRBV28; cdr3_nt: TGTGCCAGCGGACTTAACTACAATGAGCAGTTCTTC; cdr3_aa: CASGLNYNEQFF
j_call: TRBJ1-5; cdr3_length: 14; clone_size: NA; d_call: NA; v_call: TRBV5-5; cdr3_nt: TGTGCCAGCAGCTTGGGACACCCCAATCAGCCCCAGCATTTT; cdr3_aa: CASSLGHPNQPQHF
j_call: TRBJ2-1; cdr3_length: 16; clone_size: NA; d_call: TRBD2; v_call: TRBV5-4; cdr3_nt: TGTGCCAGCAGCTCAACCCTAGCGGGCGGCTACAATGAGCAGTTCTTC; cdr3_aa: CASSSTLAGGYNEQFF
j_call: TRBJ1-6; cdr3_length: 14; clone_size: NA; d_call: NA; v_call: TRBV19; cdr3_nt: TGTGCCAGTATACACAGGGCCAATAATTCACCCCTCCACTTT; cdr3_aa: CASIHRANNSPLHF
j_call: TRBJ2-5; cdr3_length: 14; clone_size: NA; d_call: TRBD2; v_call: TRBV5-1; cdr3_nt: TGCGCCAGCAGCTTAAGCGGGGGCCAAGAGACCCAGTACTTC; cdr3_aa: CASSLSGGQETQYF
j_call: TRBJ2-1; cdr3_length: 13; clone_size: NA; d_call: TRBD1; v_call: TRBV11-2; cdr3_nt: TGTGCCAGCAGCTTCGGACAGGTGAATGAGCAGTTCTTC; cdr3_aa: CASSFGQVNEQFF
j_call: TRBJ2-7; cdr3_length: 17; clone_size: NA; d_call: NA; v_call: TRBV28; cdr3_nt: TGTGCCAGCAGTACCCAACAGGCCCCGACGGCATCCTACGAGCAGTACTTC; cdr3_aa: CASSTQQAPTASYEQYF
j_call: TRBJ2-1; cdr3_length: 15; clone_size: once; d_call: TRBD2; v_call: TRBV11-2; cdr3_nt: TGTGCCAGCAACTCAAGCGGGAGTTCCCACAATGAGCAGTTCTTC; cdr3_aa: CASNSSGSSHNEQFF
j_call: TRBJ2-1; cdr3_length: 13; clone_size: once; d_call: NA; v_call: TRBV30; cdr3_nt: TGTGCCTGGAGTGTAACGCGAGTCAATGAGCAGTTCTTC; cdr3_aa: CAWSVTRVNEQFF
j_call: TRBJ1-1; cdr3_length: 16; clone_size: NA; d_call: NA; v_call: TRBV4-1; cdr3_nt: TGCGCCAGCAGCCAAGCGAACCGGGGGCGGGAGACTGAAGCTTTCTTT; cdr3_aa: CASSQANRGRETEAFF
j_call: TRBJ1-2; cdr3_length: 15; clone_size: NA; d_call: TRBD1; v_call: TRBV5-6; cdr3_nt: TGTGCCAGCAGCTACGGACAGGCGTTCGGTAATGGCTACACCTTC; cdr3_aa: CASSYGQAFGNGYTF
j_call: TRBJ1-1; cdr3_length: 13; clone_size: NA; d_call: NA; v_call: TRBV10-3; cdr3_nt: TGTGCCATCAGTGAGGTAAGGGGAACTGAAGCTTTCTTT; cdr3_aa: CAISEVRGTEAFF
j_call: TRBJ1-6; cdr3_length: 17; clone_size: few; d_call: NA; v_call: TRBV5-1; cdr3_nt: TGCGCCAGCAGAGAGGACAGCTTCAGCTCCTATAATTCACCCCTCCACTTT; cdr3_aa: CASREDSFSSYNSPLHF
j_call: TRBJ1-3; cdr3_length: 17; clone_size: NA; d_call: NA; v_call: TRBV24-1; cdr3_nt: TGTGCCACCAGTGATTTGCGACAGGCCTTCTCTGGAAACACCATATATTTT; cdr3_aa: CATSDLRQAFSGNTIYF
j_call: TRBJ1-5; cdr3_length: 12; clone_size: NA; d_call: NA; v_call: TRBV12-5; cdr3_nt: TGTGCTAGTGGTTTGGCAGGTCAGCCCCAGCATTTT; cdr3_aa: CASGLAGQPQHF
j_call: TRBJ2-3; cdr3_length: 15; clone_size: NA; d_call: NA; v_call: TRBV6-5; cdr3_nt: TGTGCCAGCTCGGGGAGGACGACTAGCACAGATACGCAGTATTTT; cdr3_aa: CASSGRTTSTDTQYF
j_call: TRBJ2-1; cdr3_length: 15; clone_size: NA; d_call: NA; v_call: TRBV5-5; cdr3_nt: TGTGCCAGCAGCTTGGCCGCAAGCGGGTACAATGAGCAGTTCTTC; cdr3_aa: CASSLAASGYNEQFF
j_call: TRBJ1-6; cdr3_length: 14; clone_size: NA; d_call: NA; v_call: TRBV7-9; cdr3_nt: TGTGCCAGCAGCTTTAATGACAGGCATTCACCCCTCCACTTT; cdr3_aa: CASSFNDRHSPLHF
j_call: TRBJ2-7; cdr3_length: 13; clone_size: NA; d_call: NA; v_call: TRBV18; cdr3_nt: TGTGCCAGCTCACCCACTAGCTCCTACGAGCAGTACTTC; cdr3_aa: CASSPTSSYEQYF
j_call: TRBJ2-3; cdr3_length: 18; clone_size: NA; d_call: TRBD2; v_call: TRBV6-2/TRBV6-3; cdr3_nt: TGTGCCAGCAGTTACCTTCGACTAGCGGGAGGTCGGGCAGATACGCAGTATTTT; cdr3_aa: CASSYLRLAGGRADTQYF
j_call: TRBJ2-3; cdr3_length: 14; clone_size: few; d_call: NA; v_call: TRBV5-1; cdr3_nt: TGCGCCAGCAGCTTGGACAGTTCCACAGATACGCAGTATTTT; cdr3_aa: CASSLDSSTDTQYF
j_call: TRBJ1-5; cdr3_length: 13; clone_size: NA; d_call: NA; v_call: TRBV5-1; cdr3_nt: TGCGCCAGCAGCCGAGGTGGAAATCAGCCCCAGCATTTT; cdr3_aa: CASSRGGNQPQHF
j_call: TRBJ2-3; cdr3_length: 13; clone_size: NA; d_call: NA; v_call: TRBV5-5; cdr3_nt: TGTGCCAGCAGCTTGGCAGTCACAGATACGCAGTATTTT; cdr3_aa: CASSLAVTDTQYF
j_call: TRBJ2-5; cdr3_length: 15; clone_size: NA; d_call: NA; v_call: TRBV5-6; cdr3_nt: TGTGCCAGCAGCTTGGACAGGGGAGGCCAAGAGACCCAGTACTTC; cdr3_aa: CASSLDRGGQETQYF
j_call: TRBJ2-1; cdr3_length: 14; clone_size: NA; d_call: NA; v_call: TRBV2; cdr3_nt: TGTGCCAGCAGTGGCACCAGCCAAGGCGGTGAGCAGTTCTTC; cdr3_aa: CASSGTSQGGEQFF
j_call: TRBJ1-1; cdr3_length: 14; clone_size: NA; d_call: NA; v_call: TRBV5-1; cdr3_nt: TGCGCCAGCAGCTTGAGGACATCGAACACTGAAGCTTTCTTT; cdr3_aa: CASSLRTSNTEAFF
j_call: TRBJ2-7; cdr3_length: 14; clone_size: once; d_call: NA; v_call: TRBV6-5; cdr3_nt: TGTGCCAGCAGTCCTTTAGGAGGGGGCTTCGAGCAGTACTTC; cdr3_aa: CASSPLGGGFEQYF
j_call: TRBJ2-3; cdr3_length: 17; clone_size: NA; d_call: NA; v_call: TRBV1; cdr3_nt: TGCACCAGCAGCTCAGATGTACGGGGGGCCACCACAGATACGCAGTATTTT; cdr3_aa: CTSSSDVRGATTDTQYF
j_call: TRBJ1-4; cdr3_length: 12; clone_size: NA; d_call: NA; v_call: TRBV28; cdr3_nt: TGTGCCAGCAGTTCCCCCCTTGAAAAACTGTTTTTT; cdr3_aa: CASSSPLEKLFF
j_call: TRBJ1-6; cdr3_length: 16; clone_size: NA; d_call: NA; v_call: TRBV28; cdr3_nt: TGTGCCAGCAGCCTAGCCCTCGGGGGGATCGGTTCACCCCTCCACTTT; cdr3_aa: CASSLALGGIGSPLHF
j_call: TRBJ2-7; cdr3_length: 15; clone_size: NA; d_call: NA; v_call: TRBV5-1; cdr3_nt: TGCGCCAGCAGCTCTGGGACTGTCGGAAACTACGAGCAGTACTTC; cdr3_aa: CASSSGTVGNYEQYF
j_call: TRBJ2-7; cdr3_length: 13; clone_size: NA; d_call: TRBD2; v_call: TRBV7-3; cdr3_nt: TGTGCCAGCAGCCGACAGCGGGGGTACGAGCAGTACTTC; cdr3_aa: CASSRQRGYEQYF
j_call: TRBJ1-2; cdr3_length: 13; clone_size: NA; d_call: NA; v_call: TRBV2; cdr3_nt: TGTGCCAGCAGTGGGACAGAGGGCTATGGCTACACCTTC; cdr3_aa: CASSGTEGYGYTF
j_call: TRBJ1-1; cdr3_length: 13; clone_size: NA; d_call: NA; v_call: TRBV12-3/TRBV12-4; cdr3_nt: TGTGCCAGCAGTTCCCCTTTGAACACTGAAGCTTTCTTT; cdr3_aa: CASSSPLNTEAFF
j_call: TRBJ1-6; cdr3_length: 14; clone_size: NA; d_call: NA; v_call: TRBV5-1; cdr3_nt: TGCGCCAGCAGCTGGCGGGGGGCTGATTCACCCCTCCACTTT; cdr3_aa: CASSWRGADSPLHF
j_call: TRBJ2-6; cdr3_length: 21; clone_size: NA; d_call: NA; v_call: TRBV14; cdr3_nt: TGTGCCAGCAGCCAATTCCCCCACAGGACGAGATCACCTTCTGGGGCCAACGTCCTGACTTTC; cdr3_aa: CASSQFPHRTRSPSGANVLTF
j_call: TRBJ2-1; cdr3_length: 16; clone_size: NA; d_call: TRBD2; v_call: TRBV4-3; cdr3_nt: TGCGCCAGCAGCCTCTATACTAGCGGTTCCTACAATGAGCAGTTCTTC; cdr3_aa: CASSLYTSGSYNEQFF
j_call: TRBJ2-5; cdr3_length: 13; clone_size: NA; d_call: NA; v_call: TRBV6-6; cdr3_nt: TGTGCCAGCACCATACGTGCGGGGGAGACCCAGTACTTC; cdr3_aa: CASTIRAGETQYF
j_call: TRBJ1-5; cdr3_length: 14; clone_size: NA; d_call: NA; v_call: TRBV27; cdr3_nt: TGTGCCAGCAGTTTTCAGTATAGCAATCAGCCCCAGCATTTT; cdr3_aa: CASSFQYSNQPQHF